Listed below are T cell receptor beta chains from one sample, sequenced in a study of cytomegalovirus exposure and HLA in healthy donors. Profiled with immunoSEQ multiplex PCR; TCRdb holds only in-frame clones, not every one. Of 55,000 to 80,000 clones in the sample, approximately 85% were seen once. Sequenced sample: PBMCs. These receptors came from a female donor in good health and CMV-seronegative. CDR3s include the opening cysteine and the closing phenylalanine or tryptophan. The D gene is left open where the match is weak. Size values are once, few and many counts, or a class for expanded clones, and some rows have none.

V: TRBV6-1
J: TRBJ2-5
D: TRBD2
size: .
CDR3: CASSERAGGLETQYF
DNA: TGTGCCAGCAGTGAACGAGCGGGAGGGTTGGAGACCCAGTACTTC

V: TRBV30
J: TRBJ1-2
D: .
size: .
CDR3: CAWRQGGGGYTF
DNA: TGTGCCTGGAGGCAGGGCGGTGGTGGCTACACCTTC

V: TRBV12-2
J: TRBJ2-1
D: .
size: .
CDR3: CASRSKLGSGTGFPDEQFF
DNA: TGTGCAAGTCGCTCTAAACTGGGATCCGGGACAGGGTTCCCCGATGAGCAGTTCTTC

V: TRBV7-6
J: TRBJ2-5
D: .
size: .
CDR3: CASSWRETQYF
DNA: TGTGCCAGCAGCTGGAGAGAGACCCAGTACTTC

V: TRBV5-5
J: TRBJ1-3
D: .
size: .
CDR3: CASSYQGMSGNTIYF
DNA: TGTGCCAGCAGTTATCAGGGGATGAGTGGAAACACCATATATTTT

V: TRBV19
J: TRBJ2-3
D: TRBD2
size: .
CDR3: CASSLGTSGDTQYF
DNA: TGTGCCAGTAGTCTAGGGACTAGCGGGGATACGCAGTATTTT

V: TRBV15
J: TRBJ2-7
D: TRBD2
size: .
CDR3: CATSSMMGTSGPYEQYF
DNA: TGTGCCACCAGCAGTATGATGGGGACTAGCGGACCCTACGAGCAGTACTTC

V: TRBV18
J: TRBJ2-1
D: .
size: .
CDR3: CASSPGQSGRQFF
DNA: TGTGCCAGCTCACCTGGACAGTCTGGTCGACAGTTCTTC

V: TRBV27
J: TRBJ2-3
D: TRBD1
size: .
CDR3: CASLDRGLLTDTQYF
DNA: TGTGCCAGCTTGGACAGGGGGCTTCTCACAGATACGCAGTATTTT

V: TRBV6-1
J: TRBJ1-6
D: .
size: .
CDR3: CASSDPYDSPLHF
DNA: TGTGCCAGCAGTGACCCGTATGATTCACCCCTCCACTTT

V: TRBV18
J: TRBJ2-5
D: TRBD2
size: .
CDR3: CASCQTSGQETQYF
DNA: TGTGCCAGCTGCCAGACTAGCGGGCAAGAGACCCAGTACTTC

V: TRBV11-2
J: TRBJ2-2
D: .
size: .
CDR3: CASSRRGNPGTGELFF
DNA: TGTGCCAGCAGCCGAAGGGGCAATCCGGGTACCGGGGAGCTGTTTTTT

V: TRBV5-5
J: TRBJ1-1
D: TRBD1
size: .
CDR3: CASSFGDRGLTEAFF
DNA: TGTGCCAGCAGCTTTGGTGACAGGGGGCTCACTGAAGCTTTCTTT

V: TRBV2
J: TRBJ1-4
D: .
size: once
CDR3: CASSSAQEYEKLFF
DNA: TGTGCCAGCAGTTCCGCGCAAGAATATGAAAAACTGTTTTTT

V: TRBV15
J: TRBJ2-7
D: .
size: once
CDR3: CATSRDPSYEQYF
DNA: TGTGCCACCAGCAGAGATCCTTCTTACGAGCAGTACTTC

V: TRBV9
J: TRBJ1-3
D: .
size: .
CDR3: CASSVDSGEHSGNTIYF
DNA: TGTGCCAGCAGCGTAGATTCGGGGGAACACTCTGGAAACACCATATATTTT

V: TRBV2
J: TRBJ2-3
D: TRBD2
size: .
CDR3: CASSVASGYTDTQYF
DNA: TGTGCCAGCAGTGTGGCTAGCGGGTACACAGATACGCAGTATTTT

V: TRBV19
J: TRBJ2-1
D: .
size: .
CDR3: CASSTGGVYSYNEQFF
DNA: TGTGCCAGTAGTACGGGGGGCGTGTACTCCTACAATGAGCAGTTCTTC

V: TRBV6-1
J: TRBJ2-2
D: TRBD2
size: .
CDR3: CASSAYRTGLDTGELFF
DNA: TGTGCCAGCAGTGCGTACAGAACAGGACTAGACACCGGGGAGCTGTTTTTT

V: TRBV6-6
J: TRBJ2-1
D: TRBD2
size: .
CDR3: CASKKLAGGHNEQFF
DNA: TGTGCCAGCAAAAAACTAGCGGGGGGGCACAATGAGCAGTTCTTC

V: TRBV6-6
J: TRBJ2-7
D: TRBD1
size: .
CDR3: CARTGGYEQYF
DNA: TGTGCCAGGACAGGGGGCTACGAGCAGTACTTC

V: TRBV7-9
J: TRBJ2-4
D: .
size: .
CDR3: CASSLGELAKNIQYF
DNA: TGTGCCAGCAGCTTAGGAGAACTAGCCAAAAACATTCAGTACTTC

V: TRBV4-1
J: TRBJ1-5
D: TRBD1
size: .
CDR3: CASSQREPTGGGNQPQHF
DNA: TGCGCCAGCAGCCAAAGGGAACCGACAGGGGGCGGCAATCAGCCCCAGCATTTT

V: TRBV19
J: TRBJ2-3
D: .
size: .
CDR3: CATETPHGDTQYF
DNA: TGTGCCACCGAAACCCCCCACGGGGATACGCAGTATTTT

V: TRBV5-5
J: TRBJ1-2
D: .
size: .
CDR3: CASSTHPGEFTYGYTF
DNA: TGTGCCAGCAGCACCCACCCGGGGGAATTTACCTATGGCTACACCTTC

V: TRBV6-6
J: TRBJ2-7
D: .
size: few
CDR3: CASSLLAFSYEQYF
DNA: TGTGCCAGCAGCCTTCTAGCGTTTTCCTACGAGCAGTACTTC